This TCR beta chain was sequenced during a study of T cell responses to AZD1222 COVID-19 vaccine. The study's findings and limits: Of spike-specific TCRs, nearly half reportedly target regions left unmutated in variants. White British donors predominated, females outnumbered males, and clonal diversity was possibly underestimated. Regions 160-218 and 743-854 held dominance among vaccine-associated CD4 TCRs, which spanned spike.

Turning to this clone: The antigen is not known.

Sequenced by immunoSEQ multiplex PCR; TCRdb stores in-frame clones only, minus some. The data show fewer than 250,000 clones, roughly 91% seen once. Germline trimming cut 6 bases from V and 5 bases from J; bases unmatched to any gene: 6. In germline, CDR1 is MNHEY, CDR2 SMNVEV (reference sequence). CDR3 length: 14 residues. The source of this sequence is an adult in good health. The rearrangement joins TRBV27 to TRBJ2-2; 7 bases line up with TRBD1. Source: peripheral blood, taken on day 0 of MenACWY control vaccination. The CDR3 is CASRIQGRTGELFF. The CDR3 DNA sequence: TGTGCCAGCAGGATACAGGGGCGGACCGGGGAGCTGTTTTTT.